The subject of this entry is one T cell receptor (beta chain). This specimen comes from a study of technical replicates of blood from a few donors. V shed 2 bases and J shed 0 bases, with 12 bases lying between them. CDR3 length equals 16 residues. CDR1 is SGHRS and CDR2 is YFSETQ in the germline V gene. Only in-frame clones appear in the TCRdb table, and some are missing; sequencing was by immunoSEQ multiplex PCR. The data hold tens of thousands of clones, with around 96% observed a single time. This TCR came from a human donor in good health. Sequencing input: T cells isolated from PBMCs. The chain recombines TRBV5-1 with TRBJ2-1; maybe TRBD2 (6 bases). DNA of the CDR3: TGCGCCAGCAGCTTTTCCACGACTAGCTCCTACAATGAGCAGTTCTTC. The encoded protein is CASSFSTTSSYNEQFF.